One sample yielded the 32 T cell receptor beta chains listed below, sequenced in a study of blood T cell repertoires in COVID-19. Sequenced by immunoSEQ multiplex PCR; TCRdb stores in-frame clones only, minus some. The data show 110,000 or so clones, about 85% seen once. Sequencing was carried out using peripheral blood. Receptors originate from a man in his fifties with acute or convalescent COVID-19.

The chain uses TRBV5-1 and TRBJ2-7; a possible D gene is TRBD1 (6 bases). Germline V gene lookup returns CDR1 SGHRS and CDR2 YFSETQ. CDR3 size: 11 residues. The germline V and J ends were trimmed by 7 bases and 7 bases, with 12 bases remaining between them. DNA for the CDR3: TGCGCCAGCGGACAGCTCGGGGAGCAGTACTTC. As protein: CASGQLGEQYF.

This clone has only a few counts. The chain joins TRBV30 to TRBJ1-6; TRBD1 agrees at 7 bases. Trimming cost V 4 bases and J 9 bases; bases outside gene matches: 6. CDR3 length equals 13 residues. Germline assignment: CDR1 GTSNPN and CDR2 SVGIG (reference sequence). The CDR3 is CAWTQGGGSPLHF. DNA for the CDR3: TGTGCCTGGACCCAGGGGGGTGGTTCACCCCTCCACTTT.

This chain uses TRBV4-1 with TRBJ1-1; possibly TRBD1 for D (5 bases). The V gene lost 5 bases and the J gene lost 1 base, with 14 bases spanning the gap. Looked up from germline, CDR1 is MGHRA and CDR2 is YSYEKL. CDR3 length equals 15 residues. The CDR3 region has the DNA TGCGCCAGCAGCTCCCACGCGACAGCGAACACTGAAGCTTTCTTT. Amino acid sequence: CASSSHATANTEAFF.

The chain combines TRBV6-1 with TRBJ2-7, with TRBD1 as a possible D gene (6 bases). This CDR3 is 15 amino acids long. Germline V gene sequence: CDR1 MNHNS, CDR2 SASEGT. The V gene lost 2 bases and the J gene lost 2 bases, with 13 bases spanning the gap. The CDR3 region has the DNA TGTGCCAGCAGTGAAATGCCGGACAGCGCCTACGAGCAGTACTTC. Protein sequence: CASSEMPDSAYEQYF.

The chain employs TRBV6-5 and TRBJ1-5; no clear D gene. Germline V gives CDR1 MNHEY, CDR2 SVGAGI. Trimming shortened V by 4 bases and J by 5 bases, and 12 bases separated the two germline ends. This CDR3 spans 14 amino acids. Here the CDR3 reads CASSSAGGYQPQHF. Written as DNA, the CDR3 is TGTGCCAGCAGTTCGGCAGGCGGGTATCAGCCCCAGCATTTT.

J is TRBJ2-3 and V is TRBV21-1; the listed D gene, TRBD2, was not tested against the DNA. TRBV21-1 is a listed pseudogene. The CDR3 covers 13 residues. For the CDR3, the DNA is TGTGCCAGCAGCACCTCTAGCACAGATACGCAGTATTTT. This codes for CASSTSSTDTQYF.

The chain has TRBV5-6 and TRBJ1-2; possibly TRBD1 for D (5 bases). The CDR3 totals 12 residues. Germline V gene lookup returns CDR1 SGHDT and CDR2 YYEEEE. Trimming removed 4 bases from V and 9 bases from J, with 13 bases in between. CDR3 residues: CASSGGAVSYTF. In nucleotides, the CDR3 is TGTGCCAGCAGCGGAGGGGCGGTAAGCTACACCTTC.

The chain joins TRBV18 to TRBJ2-3, with 8 bases that match TRBD2. Unmatched junction bases numbered 6, after V lost 6 bases and J lost 1 base. The CDR3 sequence is 15 residues long. Germline V gene lookup returns CDR1 KGHSH and CDR2 LQKENI. CDR3 nucleotides: TGTGCCAGCTCTACGAACGGGGGGGGCACAGATACGCAGTATTTT. Protein: CASSTNGGGTDTQYF. Full variable domain (missing parts from reference TRBV18 and TRBJ2-3): NAGVMQNPRHLVRRRGQEARLRCSPMKGHSHVYWYRQLPEEGLKFMVYLQKENIIDESGMPKERFSAEFPKEGPSILRIQQVVRGDSAAYFCASSTNGGGTDTQYFGPGTRLTVL.

This chain joins TRBV3-1 (or the pseudogene TRBV3-2) and TRBJ2-7; 7 nucleotides match TRBD1. From germline, CDR1 is LGHDT and CDR2 YNNKEL (reference sequence). The V and J ends lost 5 bases and 5 bases, in that order; junction bases with no gene match: 12. This CDR3 is built from 15 residues. CDR3 region: CASSTTTGWRNEQYF. The CDR3 region has the DNA TGTGCCAGCAGCACCACGACAGGGTGGCGGAACGAGCAGTACTTC.

This chain links TRBV20-1 with TRBJ1-2; D perhaps matches TRBD1 (5 bases). V lost 6 bases and J 6 bases, leaving 11 bases between the germline ends. Germline V lookup: CDR1 DFQATT, CDR2 SNEGSKA (reference sequence). This CDR3 is built from 11 residues. The CDR3: CSAPVGDGYTF. In nucleotides, the CDR3 is TGCAGTGCCCCGGTAGGGGATGGCTACACCTTC.

The gene calls are TRBV11-2 and TRBJ1-1, with D unclear. The CDR3 runs to 14 residues. Germline lookup yields CDR1 SGHAT and CDR2 FQNNGV. V shed 5 bases and J shed 1 base, with 11 bases lying between them. The DNA for the CDR3 is TGTGCCAGCAGCCCGGGTATACAGAACACTGAAGCTTTCTTT. Translated, it gives CASSPGIQNTEAFF.

The J gene is TRBJ1-3, the V gene TRBV5-1; D is possibly TRBD1 (6 bases). Germline V gene lookup returns CDR1 SGHRS and CDR2 YFSETQ. The CDR3 loop spans 15 amino acids. Trimming shortened V by 2 bases and J by 8 bases, and 17 bases separated the two germline ends. The DNA for the CDR3 is TGCGCCAGCAGCTTAACAGGGAATCCATCGGACACCATATATTTT. It codes for CASSLTGNPSDTIYF.

The CDR3 is CAWSAGDISGNTIYF. The CDR3 nucleotides read TGTGCCTGGAGTGCCGGGGACATCTCTGGAAACACCATATATTTT. The chain recombines TRBV30 with TRBJ1-3; TRBD1 is a possible D gene (6 bases). Trimming took off 1 base at V and 0 bases at J, with 10 bases between the two ends. The CDR3 totals 15 residues. In germline, CDR1 is GTSNPN, CDR2 SVGIG (reference sequence).

This clone was seen a handful of times. The rearrangement links TRBV28 to TRBJ1-2, with TRBD1 matching over 9 bases. The length of the CDR3 is 16 residues. Per the germline V gene, CDR1 is MDHEN and CDR2 is SYDVKM. With V trimmed by 5 bases and J by 4 bases, 11 bases remained unmatched. The CDR3 loop is CASSPGTGSVSYGYTF. CDR3 nucleotides: TGTGCCAGCAGTCCCGGGACAGGGTCGGTTAGCTATGGCTACACCTTC.

This sequence joins TRBV3-1 (or the pseudogene TRBV3-2) and TRBJ1-2, with 8 positions matching TRBD1. This CDR3 has 15 residues. After removal of 1 base from V and 3 bases from J, the junction contained 4 bases not matched to a gene. Germline values: CDR1 LGHDT, CDR2 YNNKEL (reference sequence). CDR3 nucleotides: TGTGCCAGCAGCCAAGTGGACAGGGAATACTATGGCTACACCTTC. Residues: CASSQVDREYYGYTF.

Only one count was recorded for this clone. The CDR3 DNA is TGTGCCAGCAGCCAAACTAGCGGGGGAAACAGAGATACGCAGTATTTT. It yields the protein CASSQTSGGNRDTQYF. The chain uses TRBV7-2 and TRBJ2-3; TRBD2 agrees at 11 bases. The junction had 9 bases not matched to a gene; V was cut back by 5 bases and J by 5 bases. Germline CDR1 and CDR2: SGHTA and FQGNSA. The CDR3 is 16 residues long.

In DNA, the CDR3 is TGCGCCAGCAGTGCGGACAGGAACACTGAAGCTTTCTTT. Translation: CASSADRNTEAFF. The J gene is TRBJ1-1, the V gene TRBV10-1; D perhaps matches TRBD1 (6 bases). V dropped 4 bases and J dropped 1 base, with 7 bases sitting between them. The CDR3 runs 13 residues. From germline, CDR1 is WNHNN and CDR2 SYGVQD (reference sequence).

The rearrangement joins TRBV28 to TRBJ1-6; D perhaps matches TRBD1 (5 bases). The CDR3 totals 15 residues. Germline loops: CDR1 MDHEN, CDR2 SYDVKM. V was trimmed by 6 bases and J by 5 bases, leaving 14 bases between them. Here the CDR3 reads CASRGARGDNSPLHF. CDR3 DNA sequence: TGTGCCAGCAGGGGTGCGCGGGGGGATAATTCACCCCTCCACTTT.

This rearrangement joins TRBV25-1 to TRBJ1-3; D uncertain. Trimming pared 1 base from V and 1 base from J, leaving 5 bases between. From germline, CDR1 is MGHDK and CDR2 SYGVNS. This CDR3 region has 14 residues. CDR3 amino acids: CASSESASGNTIYF. The DNA for the CDR3 is TGTGCCAGCAGTGAATCTGCGTCTGGAAACACCATATATTTT.

The J gene is TRBJ2-5, the V gene TRBV4-1; D gene uncertain. The CDR3 consists of 13 residues. Looked up from germline, CDR1 is MGHRA and CDR2 is YSYEKL. V lost 0 bases and J 6 bases, leaving 8 bases between the germline ends. CDR3 sequence: CASSQEDWQTQYF. CDR3 sequence (DNA): TGCGCCAGCAGCCAAGAAGATTGGCAGACCCAGTACTTC.

This clone was observed a handful of times. This rearrangement joins TRBV9 to TRBJ1-4; 10 nucleotides agree with TRBD1. The length of the CDR3 is 17 residues. J was trimmed by 2 bases and V by 3 bases; bases with no gene match: 7. The V gene's germline CDR1 is SGDLS and CDR2 YYNGEE. DNA of the CDR3: TGTGCCAGCAGCGATCCCGGGACAGGGGCCACTAATGAAAAACTGTTTTTT. Translating it yields CASSDPGTGATNEKLFF.

The genes are TRBV5-1 and TRBJ1-2; D unresolved. The CDR3 is 14 residues long. Trimming took off 0 bases at V and 4 bases at J, with 10 bases between the two ends. Germline V gives CDR1 SGHRS, CDR2 YFSETQ. The CDR3 sequence: CASSLAHTRYGYTF. In DNA, the CDR3 is TGCGCCAGCAGCTTGGCCCACACCCGCTATGGCTACACCTTC.

This clone was seen a handful of times. The chain is built from TRBV12-5 and TRBJ1-1, with TRBD1 matching over 7 bases. The V and J ends lost 6 bases and 0 bases, in that order; junction bases with no gene match: 10. The germline gives CDR1 LGHNT, CDR2 FRNRAP. This CDR3 spans 16 amino acids. This CDR3 reads CASGRRQGSLNTEAFF. The CDR3 DNA reads TGTGCTAGTGGCCGAAGACAGGGATCTTTGAACACTGAAGCTTTCTTT.

V gene TRBV20-1 combines with J gene TRBJ2-7; the match to TRBD1 covers 9 bases. Germline V gene sequence: CDR1 DFQATT, CDR2 SNEGSKA (reference sequence). After removal of 5 bases from V and 0 bases from J, the junction contained 8 bases not matched to a gene. CDR3 size: 15 residues. CDR3 region: CSARGGQGPSYEQYV. CDR3 in DNA: TGCAGTGCTCGTGGGGGACAGGGTCCCTCCTACGAGCAGTACGTC.

This chain links TRBV7-6 with TRBJ2-5, with D tentatively TRBD2 (6 bases). V was clipped by 5 bases and J by 5 bases, with 9 bases between them. Germline V gene lookup returns CDR1 SGHVS and CDR2 FNYEAQ. This CDR3 has 12 amino acids. In DNA, the CDR3 is TGTGCCAGCAGCCCCCGGGGGGAGACCCAGTACTTC. Its protein is CASSPRGETQYF.

The rearrangement joins TRBV5-4 to TRBJ1-2; a weak D match, TRBD1 (5 bases). CDR3 length: 13 amino acids. V dropped 4 bases and J dropped 3 bases, with 10 bases sitting between them. Germline V gene data show CDR1 as SGHNT and CDR2 as YYREEE (reference sequence). The CDR3: CASSGGTDYGYTF. CDR3 nucleotides: TGTGCCAGCAGCGGAGGGACGGACTATGGCTACACCTTC.

This sequence joins TRBV10-2 and TRBJ1-5; 7 nucleotides align to TRBD1. In germline, CDR1 is WSHSY, CDR2 SAAADI. V was pared by 5 bases and J by 5 bases, with 6 bases of the junction left unmatched. The CDR3 is made up of 14 amino acids. For the CDR3, the DNA is TGCGCCAGCAGTCACGACAGGGAATATCAGCCCCAGCATTTT. It encodes CASSHDREYQPQHF.

This chain uses TRBV19 with TRBJ2-1, with 7 bases identical to TRBD2. After removal of 3 bases from V and 4 bases from J, the junction contained 6 bases not matched to a gene. Germline assignment: CDR1 LNHDA and CDR2 SQIVND (reference sequence). The length of the CDR3 is 15 residues. The CDR3 coding sequence is TGTGCCAGTAGTATTCGGGGGGAAGGGTACAATGAGCAGTTCTTC. As protein: CASSIRGEGYNEQFF.

This chain joins TRBV4-2 and TRBJ2-1, with D possibly TRBD1 on 6 matching bases. Trimming stripped 5 bases from V and 9 bases from J, with 20 bases between. This CDR3 has 15 residues. The germline V gene has CDR1 LGHNA and CDR2 YNFKEQ. The CDR3 nucleotides are TGTGCCAGCAGCTCCCGGGACACCTTCTATGGTGAGCAGTTCTTC. Residues: CASSSRDTFYGEQFF.

The genes are TRBV2 and TRBJ1-5; 9 positions match TRBD1. The germline CDR1 and CDR2 sequences are SNHLY and FYNNEI. CDR3 length: 15 amino acids. V was clipped by 1 base and J by 5 bases; unmatched bases: 3. The CDR3: CASSEGTGVDQPQHF. In DNA, the CDR3 is TGTGCCAGCAGTGAAGGGACAGGGGTGGATCAGCCCCAGCATTTT. The variable domain in full, with the rest retrieved from reference TRBV2 and TRBJ1-5, is EPEVTQTPSHQVTQMGQEVILRCVPISNHLYFYWYRQILGQKVEFLVSFYNNEISEKSEIFDDQFSVERPDGSNFTLKIRSTKLEDSAMYFCASSEGTGVDQPQHFGDGTRLSIL.

V gene TRBV9 combines with J gene TRBJ2-1; 10 positions match TRBD2. Trimming took 1 base from V and 7 from J; bases not matched to a gene: 11. CDR3 length: 17 residues. CDR1 is SGDLS, CDR2 YYNGEE, per germline. DNA for the CDR3: TGTGCCAGCAGCGTAAACCATGGTAGCGGGGGGAATAATGAGCAGTTCTTC. This gives the protein CASSVNHGSGGNNEQFF.

J is TRBJ1-1 and V is TRBV28; D may be TRBD1 (6 bases). The CDR3 contains 14 residues. Germline CDR1 MDHEN, CDR2 SYDVKM. Trimming took off 0 bases at V and 3 bases at J, with 8 bases between the two ends. The CDR3 DNA is TGTGCCAGCAGTTTATGGGGGGCTCACACTGAAGCTTTCTTT. It specifies CASSLWGAHTEAFF.